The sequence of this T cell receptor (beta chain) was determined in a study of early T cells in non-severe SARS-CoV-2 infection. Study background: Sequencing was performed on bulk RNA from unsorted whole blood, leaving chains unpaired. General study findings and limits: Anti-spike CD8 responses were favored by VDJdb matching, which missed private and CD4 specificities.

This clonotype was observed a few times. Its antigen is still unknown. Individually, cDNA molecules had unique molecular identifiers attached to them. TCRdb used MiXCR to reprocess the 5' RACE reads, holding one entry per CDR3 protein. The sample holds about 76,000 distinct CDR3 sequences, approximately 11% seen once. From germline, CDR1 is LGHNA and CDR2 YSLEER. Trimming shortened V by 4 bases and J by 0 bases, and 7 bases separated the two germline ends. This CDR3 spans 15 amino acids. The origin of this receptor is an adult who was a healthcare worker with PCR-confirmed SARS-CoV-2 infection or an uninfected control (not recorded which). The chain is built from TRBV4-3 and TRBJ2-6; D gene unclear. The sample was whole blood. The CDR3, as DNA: TGCGCCAGCAGCCCAGACACCTCTGGGGCCAACGTCCTGACTTTC. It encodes CASSPDTSGANVLTF.